Listed here is a single T cell receptor (beta chain). Antigen: not known. The CDR3 spans 12 residues. A split of CD4+ cells into CD45RA+ naive and CD45RA-negative memory subsets was performed. The entry originates in a study of shared clonotypes between healthy human individuals. Study summary: Each donor's CD4 naive and CD4 memory cells filled three plates apiece, CD8 naive two, and CD8 memory one. Study-wide results and limits: An effect of sequencing depth on clonotype sharing among donors was expected.

Repertoires were generated with immunoSEQ multiplex PCR, while TCRdb's copy carries only in-frame clones and drops some. The sample carries about 1 million clones, approximately 76% recorded once. Sequencing input: memory CD4+ T cells sorted from blood. Subset defined: CD45RA-negative fraction. The rearrangement uses TRBV1 and TRBJ2-7; TRBD1 is taken as the D call from the table, unchecked against the DNA. TRBV1 is a listed pseudogene. This clonotype originated in a young man in good health. CDR3 loop: CTSIGQTYEQYF. The CDR3 DNA sequence: TGCACCAGCATCGGACAGACCTACGAGCAGTACTTC.